The source of this T cell receptor (beta chain) is a study of CD8 T cells in Susac syndrome. Germline CDR1 MNHEY, CDR2 SVGEGT. V was shortened by 5 bases and J by 9 bases, with 11 bases between the two germline ends. The CDR3 sequence is 11 residues long. Random hexamers were used to reverse transcribe roughly 0.45 to 1 ug of RNA. TCRdb reprocessed the immunoSEQ multiplex PCR reads with MiXCR, giving one entry per CDR3 protein. The table has under 200,000 distinct CDR3 sequences, 92% seen once. This TCR was sampled from a human donor in good health. Input material: CD4+ T cells from PBMCs. The rearrangement links TRBV6-2 or TRBV6-3 to TRBJ2-7; D call uncertain. Here the CDR3 DNA reads TGTGCCAGCAGTCAACGGGCCGCGCAGTACTTC. It translates to CASSQRAAQYF.